What follows are 28 T cell receptor beta chains derived from one specimen sequenced in a study of CD8 T cells in ankylosing spondylitis listed by TCRdb under 2017. What the authors observed across the whole study: A TCR beta motif made up of several highly homologous amino acid variants appeared to be characteristic of blood from ankylosing spondylitis patients.

The method was 5' RACE. This sample was sequenced with an Illumina HiSeq 2500. TCRdb reanalyzed the raw reads on its own, using fastp at Q25 for trimming and MiXCR for clone calling, and kept in-frame beta chains. Here each entry gathers all rows of one CDR3 protein and keeps the most common genes and DNA. This sample has 650,000 to 800,000 distinct CDR3 sequences in its table, and roughly 19% of those were observed once. The leading ten clones occupy roughly a fifth of the sample. These receptors' antigens are unknown. The sample comprised blood, either unsorted or a sorted T cell fraction (not recorded which). These receptor sequences come from a male donor with ankylosing spondylitis.

There are a few counts of this clonotype. The CDR3 sequence: CASSQGTGTGYNEQFF. For the CDR3, the DNA is TGTGCCAGCAGCCAAGGAACCGGGACAGGATACAATGAGCAGTTCTTC. This chain uses TRBV4-2 with TRBJ2-1; 8 bases map to TRBD1. This CDR3 has 16 residues. CDR1 LGHNA and CDR2 YNFKEQ come from the germline V gene. With V trimmed by 1 base and J by 4 bases, 6 bases remained unmatched.

The chain has TRBV30 and TRBJ2-6; D not resolved. V was pared by 4 bases and J by 1 base, with 8 bases between. The CDR3 length is 14 residues. CDR1 GTSNPN and CDR2 SVGIG come from the germline V gene (reference sequence). As DNA, the CDR3 is TGTGCCTGGACCTTAGGGTCTGGGGCCAACGTCCTGACTTTC. Amino acid sequence: CAWTLGSGANVLTF. The full variable domain, in which reference TRBV30 and TRBJ2-6 provide the parts outside the CDR3, is SQTIHQWPATLVQPVGSPLSLECTVEGTSNPNLYWYRQAAGRGLQLLFYSVGIGQISSEVPQNLSASRPQDRQFILSSKKLLLSDSGFYLCAWTLGSGANVLTFGAGSRLTVL.

This clonotype has only a few counts. V usage is TRBV7-9 and J usage is TRBJ1-2; 9 bases align to TRBD1. CDR1 and CDR2 from the germline V gene are SEHNR and FQNEAQ (reference sequence). V trimming: 4 bases; J trimming: 4 bases; junction bases outside the gene matches: 4. The CDR3 consists of 14 residues. Written as DNA, the CDR3 is TGTGCCAGCAGCTACCTGACAGGGGGCTATGGCTACACCTTC. It encodes CASSYLTGGYGYTF.

This clonotype turned up a few times. V and J are TRBV4-1 and TRBJ2-1, with 12 bases that match TRBD2. The CDR3 extends over 17 amino acids. Trimming removed 0 bases from V and 4 bases from J; junction bases left unmatched: 4. Germline V gene lookup returns CDR1 MGHRA and CDR2 YSYEKL. The CDR3, as DNA: TGCGCCAGCAGCCAAGATCCCCTAGCGGGAGGGTACAATGAGCAGTTCTTC. This encodes CASSQDPLAGGYNEQFF.

This chain joins TRBV7-9 and TRBJ1-2, with 8 bases lining up with TRBD1. The CDR3 loop spans 15 amino acids. V shed 1 base, J shed 2 bases, and the junction held 3 bases outside the gene matches. Germline V CDR1 and CDR2: SEHNR, FQNEAQ (reference sequence). The CDR3: CASSLDGTGNYGYTF. The CDR3 DNA reads TGTGCCAGCAGCTTAGACGGGACAGGCAACTATGGCTACACCTTC.

This clonotype was observed a few times. The chain uses TRBV12-3 or TRBV12-4 and TRBJ2-1; a possible D gene is TRBD1 (5 bases). With 7 bases removed from V and 6 bases from J, the gap between germline ends came to 13 bases. This CDR3 is 13 amino acids long. The CDR3: CASTLGLPNEQFF. CDR3 nucleotide sequence: TGTGCCAGCACCTTGGGGCTCCCCAATGAGCAGTTCTTC.

The chain employs TRBV12-3 or TRBV12-4 and TRBJ2-2; 12 bases are shared with TRBD2. J was trimmed by 4 bases and V by 7 bases; bases with no gene match: 4. This CDR3 is 15 amino acids long. CDR3 amino acids: CASTMGLAGTGELFF. The CDR3 DNA follows: TGTGCCAGCACAATGGGACTAGCGGGCACCGGGGAGCTGTTTTTT.

The rearrangement joins TRBV12-3 or TRBV12-4 to TRBJ2-7; 8 bases are a match to TRBD1. This CDR3 comprises 16 residues. V was clipped by 6 bases and J by 0 bases; unmatched bases: 10. CDR3 amino acids: CASSRQGAPNSYEQYF. The CDR3 DNA sequence: TGTGCCAGCAGCAGGCAGGGGGCCCCGAACTCCTACGAGCAGTACTTC.

This clonotype came up a few times. Sequence at one end of the junction differs from germline and may be a read error. J is TRBJ1-1 and V is TRBV7-7; a possible D gene is TRBD1 (5 bases). The CDR3 spans 15 residues. CDR1 is SSHAT and CDR2 is FNYEAQ in the germline V gene (reference sequence). The CDR3 sequence: CASSLSQGRSTEAFF. CDR3 nucleotide sequence: TGTGCTAGCAGCTTATCCCAGGGCAGAAGCACTGAAGCTTTCTTT.

This clonotype turned up a few times. V gene TRBV28 combines with J gene TRBJ2-5, with TRBD2 matching 10 bases. V lost 2 bases and J lost 3; bases outside the gene matches: 6. The CDR3 is 16 amino acids. Germline loops: CDR1 MDHEN, CDR2 SYDVKM. The CDR3 coding sequence is TGTGCCAGCAGTTTAATAGCGGGAGGTTTCGAAGAGACCCAGTACTTC. Translating it yields CASSLIAGGFEETQYF.

This clonotype was seen more than once but under ten times. The chain recombines TRBV5-1 with TRBJ1-1, with D possibly matching TRBD1 (6 bases). The germline V gene encodes CDR1 SGHRS and CDR2 YFSETQ. The V end lost 0 bases, the J end lost 7 bases, and 16 bases lay between the germline ends. The CDR3 covers 15 residues. The CDR3 loop reads CASSLENGGPFEAFF. CDR3 nucleotides: TGCGCCAGCAGCTTGGAAAATGGGGGGCCCTTTGAAGCTTTCTTT.

A few counts support this clonotype. The rearrangement links TRBV20-1 to TRBJ2-7; 8 bases line up with TRBD2. V lost 3 bases to trimming and J lost 2 bases; unmatched junction nucleotides: 6. The V gene's germline CDR1 is DFQATT and CDR2 SNEGSKA (reference sequence). The CDR3 is made up of 14 amino acids. The CDR3 DNA reads TGCAGTGCTAGTGCGGTAGCGGGGACCTACGAGCAGTACTTC. Its translation is CSASAVAGTYEQYF.

This clonotype occurred a few times. CDR3 loop: CASQAGAYTGELFF. The CDR3 DNA sequence: TGTGCCTCCCAAGCGGGGGCCTACACCGGGGAGCTGTTTTTT. This rearrangement joins TRBV3-1 to TRBJ2-2; TRBD2 agrees at 8 bases. The CDR3 loop spans 14 amino acids. V was pared by 11 bases and J by 3 bases, with 8 bases of the junction left unmatched. CDR1 and CDR2 (germline): LGHDT, YNNKEL (reference sequence).

This chain connects TRBV4-1 to TRBJ1-5; no reliable D call. Germline V gives CDR1 MGHRA, CDR2 YSYEKL. The CDR3 is 13 residues long. V was pared by 0 bases and J by 5 bases, with 5 bases between. This CDR3 reads CASSQDSHQPQHF. The CDR3 DNA is TGCGCCAGCAGCCAAGATTCCCATCAGCCCCAGCATTTT.

This clonotype came up a few times. The chain employs TRBV7-8 and TRBJ2-1; 11 bases agree with TRBD2. V trimming: 4 bases; J trimming: 7 bases; junction bases outside the gene matches: 12. Germline V CDR1 and CDR2: SGHVS, FQNEAQ. CDR3 size: 17 residues. The CDR3 region is CASSSRPLAGGRNEQFF. DNA for the CDR3: TGTGCCAGCAGCTCGCGACCCCTAGCGGGAGGTCGGAATGAGCAGTTCTTC.

This clonotype appeared many times. The J gene is TRBJ2-2, the V gene TRBV12-3 or TRBV12-4, with TRBD2 matching 9 bases. V trimming: 3 bases; J trimming: 6 bases; junction bases outside the gene matches: 5. The CDR3 covers 15 residues. CDR3 sequence (DNA): TGTGCCAGCAGTTTCTTTGCGGGAGGGTCCGGGGAGCTGTTTTTT. Translated: CASSFFAGGSGELFF.

In its sample, this clonotype was seen a few times. V gene TRBV4-2 combines with J gene TRBJ1-2; D perhaps matches TRBD1 (5 bases). CDR3 size: 16 residues. CDR1 LGHNA and CDR2 YNFKEQ come from the germline V gene. Trimming took off 1 base at V and 1 base at J, with 13 bases between the two ends. CDR3 residues: CASSQAPARGNYGYTF. The CDR3 nucleotides read TGTGCCAGCAGCCAAGCCCCGGCGAGGGGTAACTATGGCTACACCTTC.

The chain couples TRBV7-2 to TRBJ1-2; D possibly corresponds to TRBD1 (6 bases). Germline loops: CDR1 SGHTA, CDR2 FQGNSA. V lost 1 base, J lost 2 bases, and 14 bases lay in between. The CDR3 contains 16 residues. CDR3 in DNA: TGTGCCAGCAGCTTAGAAAACAGGGATTGGAACTATGGCTACACCTTC. It codes for CASSLENRDWNYGYTF.

V gene TRBV6-1 combines with J gene TRBJ1-2; no reliable D call. This CDR3 has 15 amino acids. CDR1 is MNHNS and CDR2 is SASEGT in the germline V gene. V was cut by 8 bases and J by 2 bases, with 18 bases left in between. CDR3 DNA: TGTGCCAGCTTTCCCACCGGGATCTTCAACTATGGCTACACCTTC. Its protein is CASFPTGIFNYGYTF.

The chain links TRBV7-6 to TRBJ2-1; a weak D match, TRBD2 (7 bases). The germline V gene encodes CDR1 SGHVS and CDR2 FNYEAQ. The germline V and J ends were trimmed by 5 bases and 8 bases, with 28 bases remaining between them. There are 18 residues in the CDR3. The CDR3 sequence: CASSAQPIQGLIHHEQFF. In DNA, the CDR3 is TGTGCCAGCAGCGCACAGCCGATACAGGGACTAATACATCATGAGCAGTTCTTC.

The chain couples TRBV15 to TRBJ2-1; 7 nucleotides match TRBD2. V lost 7 bases to trimming and J lost 5 bases; unmatched junction nucleotides: 8. The CDR3 is made up of 14 amino acids. Germline V CDR1 and CDR2: LNHNV, YYDKDF (reference sequence). The CDR3 DNA reads as TGTGCCACCAACCGAGTTCGGGGGGACAATGAGCAGTTCTTC. Protein sequence: CATNRVRGDNEQFF.

This clonotype was seen a few times. This chain connects TRBV3-1 to TRBJ1-1; D uncertain. V lost 2 bases and J 1 base, leaving 8 bases between the germline ends. Germline CDR1 is LGHDT and CDR2 is YNNKEL (reference sequence). The CDR3 is 14 residues long. The CDR3 DNA is TGTGCCAGCAGCCAATTTGTATGGAACACTGAAGCTTTCTTT. Translated, it gives CASSQFVWNTEAFF.

This clonotype was counted only a few times. CDR3 nucleotide sequence: TGTGCCACCAGCGGTCCTAGCGGGGCCCGCTCCTACAATGAGCAGTTCTTC. This gives the protein CATSGPSGARSYNEQFF. This chain uses TRBV15 with TRBJ2-1, with 9 bases lining up with TRBD2. This CDR3 has 17 amino acids. CDR1 LNHNV and CDR2 YYDKDF come from the germline V gene (reference sequence). V was pared by 5 bases and J by 0 bases, with 8 bases of the junction left unmatched.

This clonotype turned up a few times. The V and J genes are TRBV7-8 and TRBJ2-2; D possibly matches TRBD1 or TRBD2 (6 bases each). Trimming removed 2 bases at V and 0 bases at J, with 13 bases between. The CDR3 loop spans 17 amino acids. The germline gives CDR1 SGHVS, CDR2 FQNEAQ. The CDR3 protein is CASSLPGGLSNTGELFF. Written as DNA, the CDR3 is TGTGCCAGCAGCTTACCCGGGGGCCTATCGAACACCGGGGAGCTGTTTTTT.

This clonotype has more than one count but fewer than ten. This chain links TRBV12-3 or TRBV12-4 with TRBJ2-5; D gene ambiguous. This CDR3 contains 12 residues. The V and J ends lost 5 bases and 1 base respectively, with 5 bases between them. CDR3 nucleotides: TGTGCCAGCAGTATAGGCCAAGAGACCCAGTACTTC. Translated, it gives CASSIGQETQYF.

The V and J genes are TRBV30 and TRBJ1-2; TRBD1 aligns across 8 bases. V dropped 5 bases and J dropped 4; count of bases not matched to a gene: 0. Germline CDR1 is GTSNPN and CDR2 is SVGIG (reference sequence). The CDR3 is made up of 11 amino acids. The CDR3 here is CAWGQGYGYTF. DNA for the CDR3: TGTGCCTGGGGACAGGGCTATGGCTACACCTTC.

A few counts support this clonotype. CDR3 residues: CASSSGTGVTDTQYF. CDR3 DNA: TGTGCCAGCAGTTCCGGGACAGGGGTCACAGATACGCAGTATTTT. The J gene is TRBJ2-3, the V gene TRBV12-3 or TRBV12-4, with 10 positions matching TRBD1. V gave up 4 bases and J gave up 2 bases; unmatched junction bases: 3. This CDR3 is built from 15 residues.

The table lists this clonotype with a few counts. The CDR3 DNA is TGCGCCAGCGTCTTGGAGGGGGAGGTTTTCACCCTCCACTTT. Translation: CASVLEGEVFTLHF. V is TRBV10-1 and J is TRBJ1-6; D might be TRBD1 (6 bases). The CDR3 runs 14 residues. CDR1 WNHNN and CDR2 SYGVQD come from the germline V gene (reference sequence). V was shortened by 8 bases and J by 14 bases, with 22 bases between the two germline ends.